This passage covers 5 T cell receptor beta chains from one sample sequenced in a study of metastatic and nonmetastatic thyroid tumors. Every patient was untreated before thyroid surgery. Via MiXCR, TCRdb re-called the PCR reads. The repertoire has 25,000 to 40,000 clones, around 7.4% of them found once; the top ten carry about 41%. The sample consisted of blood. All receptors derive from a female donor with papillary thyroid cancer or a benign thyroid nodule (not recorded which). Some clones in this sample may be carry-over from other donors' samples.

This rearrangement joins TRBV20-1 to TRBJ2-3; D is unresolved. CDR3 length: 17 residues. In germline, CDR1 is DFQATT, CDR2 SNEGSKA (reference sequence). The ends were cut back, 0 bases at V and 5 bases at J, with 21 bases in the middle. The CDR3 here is CSARELRNAPEVDTQYF. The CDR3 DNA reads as TGCAGTGCTAGAGAACTAAGGAACGCCCCTGAGGTAGATACGCAGTATTTT.

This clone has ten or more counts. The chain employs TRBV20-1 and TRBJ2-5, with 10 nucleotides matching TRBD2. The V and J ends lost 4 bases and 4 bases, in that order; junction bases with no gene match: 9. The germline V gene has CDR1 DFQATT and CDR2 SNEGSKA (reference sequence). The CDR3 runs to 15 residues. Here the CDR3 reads CSATATSGGAETQYF. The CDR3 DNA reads TGCAGTGCTACCGCAACAAGCGGGGGGGCAGAGACCCAGTACTTC.

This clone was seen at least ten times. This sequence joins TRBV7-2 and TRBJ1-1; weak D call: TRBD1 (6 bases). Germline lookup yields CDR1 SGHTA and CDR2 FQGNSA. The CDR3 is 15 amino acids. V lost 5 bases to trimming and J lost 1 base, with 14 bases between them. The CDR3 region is CASSRLGGANTEAFF. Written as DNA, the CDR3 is TGTGCCAGCAGCCGCCTGGGGGGGGCGAACACTGAAGCTTTCTTT.

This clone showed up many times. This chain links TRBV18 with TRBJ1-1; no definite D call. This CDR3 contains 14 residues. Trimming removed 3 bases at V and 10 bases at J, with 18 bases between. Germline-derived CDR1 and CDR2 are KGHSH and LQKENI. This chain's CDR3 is CASSPIGFNTGAFF. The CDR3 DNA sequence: TGTGCCAGCTCACCTATCGGGTTTAACACCGGAGCTTTCTTT.

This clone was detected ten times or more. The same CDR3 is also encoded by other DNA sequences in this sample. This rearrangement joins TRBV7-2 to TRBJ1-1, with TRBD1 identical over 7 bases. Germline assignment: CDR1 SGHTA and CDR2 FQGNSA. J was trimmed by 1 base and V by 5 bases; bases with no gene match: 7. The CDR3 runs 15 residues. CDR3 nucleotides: TGTGCCAGCAGCCCATACAGGGGACGGAACACTGAAGCTTTCTTT. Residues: CASSPYRGRNTEAFF.